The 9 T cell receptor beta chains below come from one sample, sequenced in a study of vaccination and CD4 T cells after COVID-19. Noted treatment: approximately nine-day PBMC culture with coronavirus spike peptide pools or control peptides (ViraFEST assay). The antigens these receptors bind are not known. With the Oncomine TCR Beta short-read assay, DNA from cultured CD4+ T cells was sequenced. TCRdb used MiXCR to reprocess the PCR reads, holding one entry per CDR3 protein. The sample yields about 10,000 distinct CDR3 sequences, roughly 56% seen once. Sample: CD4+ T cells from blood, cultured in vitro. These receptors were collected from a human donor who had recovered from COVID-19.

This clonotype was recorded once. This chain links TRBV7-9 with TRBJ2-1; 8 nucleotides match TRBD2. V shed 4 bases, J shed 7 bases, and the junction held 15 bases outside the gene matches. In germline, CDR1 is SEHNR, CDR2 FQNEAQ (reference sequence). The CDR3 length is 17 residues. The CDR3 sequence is CASSWPGGEGDKNEQFF. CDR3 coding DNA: TGTGCCAGCAGCTGGCCGGGGGGGGAGGGCGATAAGAATGAGCAGTTCTTC.

The CDR3 nucleotides are TGCAGTCCCCTAACAGCGGCTCCCACAGATACGCAGTATTTT. It yields the protein CSPLTAAPTDTQYF. The rearrangement joins TRBV20-1 to TRBJ2-3, with D perhaps TRBD2 (5 bases). The length of the CDR3 is 14 residues. Germline CDR1 is DFQATT and CDR2 is SNEGSKA (reference sequence). The V end lost 8 bases, the J end lost 2 bases, and 17 bases lay between the germline ends.

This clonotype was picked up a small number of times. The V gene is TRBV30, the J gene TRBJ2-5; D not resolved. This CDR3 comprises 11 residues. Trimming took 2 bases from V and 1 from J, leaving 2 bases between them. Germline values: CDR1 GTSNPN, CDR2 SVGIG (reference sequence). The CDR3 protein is CAWSSQETQYF. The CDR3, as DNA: TGTGCCTGGAGTTCCCAAGAGACCCAGTACTTC. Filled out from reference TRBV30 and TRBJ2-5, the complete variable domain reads SQTIHQWPATLVQPVGSPLSLECTVEGTSNPNLYWYRQAAGRGLQLLFYSVGIGQISSEVPQNLSASRPQDRQFILSSKKLLLSDSGFYLCAWSSQETQYFGPGTRLLVL.

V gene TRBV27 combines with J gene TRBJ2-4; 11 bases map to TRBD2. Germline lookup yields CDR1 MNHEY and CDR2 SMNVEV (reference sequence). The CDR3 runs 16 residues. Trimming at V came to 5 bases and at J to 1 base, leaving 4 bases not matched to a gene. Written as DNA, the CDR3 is TGTGCCAGCAGTGACATAGCGGGAGGGGCCAAAAACATTCAGTACTTC. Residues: CASSDIAGGAKNIQYF.

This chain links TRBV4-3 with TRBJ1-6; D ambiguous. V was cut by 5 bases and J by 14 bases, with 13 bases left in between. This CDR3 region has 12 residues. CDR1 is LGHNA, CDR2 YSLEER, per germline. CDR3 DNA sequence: TGCGCCAGCAGCGGAGGCGGTCAGGCCCTCCACTTT. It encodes CASSGGGQALHF.

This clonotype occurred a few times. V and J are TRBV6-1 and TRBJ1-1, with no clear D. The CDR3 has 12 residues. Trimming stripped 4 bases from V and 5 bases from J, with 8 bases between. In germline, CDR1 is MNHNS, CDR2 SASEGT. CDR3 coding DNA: TGTGCCAGCAGTGTATTATGGACTGAAGCTTTCTTT. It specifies CASSVLWTEAFF.

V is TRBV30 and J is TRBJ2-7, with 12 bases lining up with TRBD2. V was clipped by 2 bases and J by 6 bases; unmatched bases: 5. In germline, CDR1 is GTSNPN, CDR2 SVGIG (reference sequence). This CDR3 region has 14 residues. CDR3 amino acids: CAWSTGLAGREQYF. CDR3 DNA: TGTGCCTGGAGTACCGGACTAGCGGGACGCGAGCAGTACTTC.

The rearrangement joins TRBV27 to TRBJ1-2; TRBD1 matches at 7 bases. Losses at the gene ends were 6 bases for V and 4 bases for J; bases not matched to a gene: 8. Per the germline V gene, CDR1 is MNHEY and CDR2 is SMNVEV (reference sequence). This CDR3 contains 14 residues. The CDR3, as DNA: TGTGCCAGCAGCCGACAGGGTAGTATCTATGGCTACACCTTC. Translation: CASSRQGSIYGYTF.

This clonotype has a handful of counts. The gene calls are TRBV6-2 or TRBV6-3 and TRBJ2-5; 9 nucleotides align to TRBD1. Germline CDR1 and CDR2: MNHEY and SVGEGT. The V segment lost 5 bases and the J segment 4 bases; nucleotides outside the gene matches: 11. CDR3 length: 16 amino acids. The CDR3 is CASSEQGAQARETQYF. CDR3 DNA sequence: TGTGCCAGCAGTGAACAGGGGGCCCAGGCTCGAGAGACCCAGTACTTC.